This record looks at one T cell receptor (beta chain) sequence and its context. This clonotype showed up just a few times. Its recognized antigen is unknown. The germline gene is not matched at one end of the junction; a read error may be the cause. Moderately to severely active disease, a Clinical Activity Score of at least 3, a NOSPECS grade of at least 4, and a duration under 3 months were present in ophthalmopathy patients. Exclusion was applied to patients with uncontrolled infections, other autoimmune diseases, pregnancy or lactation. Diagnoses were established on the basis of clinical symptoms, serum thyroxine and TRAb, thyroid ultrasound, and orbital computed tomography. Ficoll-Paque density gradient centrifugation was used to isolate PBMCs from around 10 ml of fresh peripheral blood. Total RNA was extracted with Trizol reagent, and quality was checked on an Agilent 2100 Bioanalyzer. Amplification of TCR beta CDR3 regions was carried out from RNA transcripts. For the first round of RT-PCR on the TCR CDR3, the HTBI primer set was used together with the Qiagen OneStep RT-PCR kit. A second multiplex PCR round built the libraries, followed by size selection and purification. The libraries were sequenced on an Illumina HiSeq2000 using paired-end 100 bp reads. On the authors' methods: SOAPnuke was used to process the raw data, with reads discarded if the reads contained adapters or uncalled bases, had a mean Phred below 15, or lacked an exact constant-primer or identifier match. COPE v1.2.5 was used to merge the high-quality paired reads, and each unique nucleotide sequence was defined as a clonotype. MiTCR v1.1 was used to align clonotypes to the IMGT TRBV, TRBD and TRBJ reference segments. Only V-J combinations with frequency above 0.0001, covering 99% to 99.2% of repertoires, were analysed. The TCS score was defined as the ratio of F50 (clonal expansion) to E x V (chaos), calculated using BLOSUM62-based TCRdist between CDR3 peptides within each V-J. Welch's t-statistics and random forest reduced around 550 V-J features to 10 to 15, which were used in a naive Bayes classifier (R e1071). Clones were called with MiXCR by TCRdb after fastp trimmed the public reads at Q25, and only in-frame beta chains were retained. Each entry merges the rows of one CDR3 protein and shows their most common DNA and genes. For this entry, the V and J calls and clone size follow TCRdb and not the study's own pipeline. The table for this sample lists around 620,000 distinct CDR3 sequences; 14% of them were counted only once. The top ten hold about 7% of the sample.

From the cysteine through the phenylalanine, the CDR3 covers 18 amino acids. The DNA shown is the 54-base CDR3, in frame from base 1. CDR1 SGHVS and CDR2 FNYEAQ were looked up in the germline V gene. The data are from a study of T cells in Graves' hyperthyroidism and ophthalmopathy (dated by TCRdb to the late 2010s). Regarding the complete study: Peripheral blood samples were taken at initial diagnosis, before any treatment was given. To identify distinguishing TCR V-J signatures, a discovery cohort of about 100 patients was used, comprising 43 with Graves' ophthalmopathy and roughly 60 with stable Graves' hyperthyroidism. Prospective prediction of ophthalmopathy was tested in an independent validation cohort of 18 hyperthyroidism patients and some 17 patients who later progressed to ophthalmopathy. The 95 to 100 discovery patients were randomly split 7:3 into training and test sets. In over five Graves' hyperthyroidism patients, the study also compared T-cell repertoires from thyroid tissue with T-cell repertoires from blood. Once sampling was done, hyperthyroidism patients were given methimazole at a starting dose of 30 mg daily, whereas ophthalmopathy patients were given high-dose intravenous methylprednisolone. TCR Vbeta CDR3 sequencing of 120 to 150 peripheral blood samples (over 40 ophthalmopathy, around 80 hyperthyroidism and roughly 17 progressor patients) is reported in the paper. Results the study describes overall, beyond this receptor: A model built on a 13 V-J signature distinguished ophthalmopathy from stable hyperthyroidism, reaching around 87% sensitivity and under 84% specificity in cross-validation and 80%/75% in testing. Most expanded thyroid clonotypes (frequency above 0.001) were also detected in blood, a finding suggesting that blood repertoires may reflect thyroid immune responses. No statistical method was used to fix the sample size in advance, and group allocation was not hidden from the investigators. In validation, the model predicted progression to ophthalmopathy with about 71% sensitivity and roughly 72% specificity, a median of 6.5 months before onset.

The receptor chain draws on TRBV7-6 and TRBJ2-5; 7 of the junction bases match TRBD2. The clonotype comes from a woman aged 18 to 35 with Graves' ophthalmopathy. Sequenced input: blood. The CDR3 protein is CTSSLVLTERGSQRSQYF. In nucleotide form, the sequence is TGTACCAGCAGCTTAGTCCTCACGGAGCGGGGCTCTCAGAGGTCCCAGTACTTC.